This T cell receptor beta chain was documented in a study of shared clonotypes between healthy human individuals. The overall study: In total, the donors were two women and three men aged 18 to 49.

The protocol was immunoSEQ multiplex PCR, while the TCRdb copy is restricted to in-frame clones and leaves out a portion. The sample includes hundreds of thousands of clones, more than 70% of them seen just once. General study findings and limits: In having few donors, the study represented limited genetic and exposure-history diversity.

Germline CDR1 and CDR2: SGHDN and FVKESK. CDR3 length: 14 amino acids. Comment on this clone: Its antigen is currently unknown.

The V gene is TRBV14, the J gene TRBJ2-5; 8 positions agree with TRBD2. The tail of the sequence fits TRBJ2-7 better, so the J call may be wrong. Sequenced material: memory CD4+ T cells sorted from blood. Subset noted: CD45RA-negative fraction. This clonotype was sampled from a woman in her 30s in good health. CDR3: CASSPSGLALEQYF. The DNA for the CDR3 is TGTGCCAGCAGCCCCTCCGGACTAGCTCTCGAGCAGTACTTC.